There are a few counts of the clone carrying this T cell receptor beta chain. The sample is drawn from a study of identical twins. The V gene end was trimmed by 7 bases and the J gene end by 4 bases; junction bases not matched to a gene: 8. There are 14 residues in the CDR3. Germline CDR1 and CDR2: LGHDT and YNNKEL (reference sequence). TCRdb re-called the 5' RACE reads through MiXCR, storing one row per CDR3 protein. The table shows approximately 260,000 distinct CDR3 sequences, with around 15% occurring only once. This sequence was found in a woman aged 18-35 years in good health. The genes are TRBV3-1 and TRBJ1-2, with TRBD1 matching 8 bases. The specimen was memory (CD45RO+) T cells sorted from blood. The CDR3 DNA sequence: TGTGCCAGCACATACAGGGGGAACATCTATGGCTACACCTTC. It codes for CASTYRGNIYGYTF.